This TCR beta chain was recovered during a study of shared clonotypes between healthy human individuals. A word on this clone: Its antigen is not known. Other DNA sequences from this sample encode an identical CDR3 as well.

Study conclusions and caveats: As a rule, naive subsets had a larger estimated richness than memory subsets.

With 2 bases removed from V and 0 bases from J, the gap between germline ends came to 6 bases. Germline lookup yields CDR1 SGHNT and CDR2 YYREEE (reference sequence). The length of the CDR3 is 14 residues. Genomic DNA belonging to each subset was distributed in equal measure over several immunoSEQ plates. The assay was immunoSEQ multiplex PCR, and TCRdb's table has in-frame clones only and misses some. Altogether about 960,000 clones are present, more than 75% being singletons, with the ten largest covering about 1.5%. This clonotype originated in a man aged 18 to 30 in good health. Source material: memory CD4+ T cells sorted from blood. Subset noted: CD45RA-negative fraction. The rearrangement uses TRBV5-4 and TRBJ1-3; D unclear. The CDR3 sequence is CASSLGSSGNTIYF. The CDR3 DNA sequence: TGTGCCAGCAGCTTAGGGAGCTCTGGAAACACCATATATTTT. The full variable domain, its missing parts supplied by reference TRBV5-4 and TRBJ1-3, is ETGVTQSPTHLIKTRGQQVTLRCSSQSGHNTVSWYQQALGQGPQFIFQYYREEENGRGNFPPRFSGLQFPNYSSELNVNALELDDSALYLCASSLGSSGNTIYFGEGSWLTVV.